A single sample gave rise to the 7 T cell receptor beta chains below, sequenced in a study of blood T cell repertoires in COVID-19. The data were produced by immunoSEQ multiplex PCR, yet TCRdb's version contains in-frame clones alone and is incomplete. The sample lists some 25,000 clones; around four fifths were seen once. The specimen was peripheral blood. Source of these receptors: a human donor in a cohort sampled during active COVID-19.

This clone was found a few times. The chain has TRBV30 and TRBJ2-7, with 10 bases aligning to TRBD1. There are 19 residues in the CDR3. Trimming at V came to 5 bases and at J to 2 bases, leaving 21 bases not matched to a gene. The V gene's germline CDR1 is GTSNPN and CDR2 SVGIG (reference sequence). CDR3 sequence (DNA): TGTGCCTGGGAGAACACGGGACAGGGGCCCCTCCTCCCTCCCTACGAGCAGTACTTC. Its translation is CAWENTGQGPLLPPYEQYF. Drawing the rest from reference TRBV30 and TRBJ2-7, the complete variable domain is SQTIHQWPATLVQPVGSPLSLECTVEGTSNPNLYWYRQAAGRGLQLLFYSVGIGQISSEVPQNLSASRPQDRQFILSSKKLLLSDSGFYLCAWENTGQGPLLPPYEQYFGPGTRLTVT.

The rearrangement uses TRBV7-6 and TRBJ2-7; tentatively, D is TRBD2 (7 bases). This CDR3 is 15 amino acids long. Germline values: CDR1 SGHVS, CDR2 FNYEAQ. Trimming removed 2 bases at V and 2 bases at J, with 13 bases between. The DNA of the CDR3 is TGTGCCAGCAGCTTACGGGAGGAGGGGGCCTACGAGCAGTACTTC. This translates into CASSLREEGAYEQYF.

J is TRBJ2-7 and V is TRBV7-2; D possibly corresponds to TRBD1 (5 bases). Per the germline V gene, CDR1 is SGHTA and CDR2 is FQGNSA. Deletions cut 1 base from V and 6 bases from J, with 13 bases between. This CDR3 spans 14 amino acids. CDR3 sequence (DNA): TGTGCCAGCAGCTTAGGGATCCAGGGTGGCGAGCAGTACTTC. It translates to CASSLGIQGGEQYF.

The rearrangement joins TRBV4-2 to TRBJ1-3; TRBD1 agrees at 7 bases. Looked up from germline, CDR1 is LGHNA and CDR2 is YNFKEQ. This CDR3 region has 16 residues. Losses at the gene ends were 0 bases for V and 6 bases for J; bases not matched to a gene: 8. The DNA of the CDR3 is TGTGCCAGCAGCCAAGATCTTGGACAGGTCCCAAACACCATATATTTT. Protein sequence: CASSQDLGQVPNTIYF.

The rearrangement uses TRBV3-1 (or the pseudogene TRBV3-2) and TRBJ2-5; D perhaps matches TRBD2 (6 bases). The germline gives CDR1 LGHDT, CDR2 YNNKEL (reference sequence). CDR3 length equals 16 residues. Trimming removed 4 bases at V and 5 bases at J, with 20 bases between. Here the CDR3 DNA reads TGTGCCAGCAGCCGGGAATCTAGCGTTTTCGCGGAGACCCAGTACTTC. It yields the protein CASSRESSVFAETQYF.

This clone was seen a few times. The chain carries TRBV6-2 or TRBV6-3 and TRBJ2-7, with TRBD1 matching over 7 bases. The CDR3 extends over 15 amino acids. V gave up 6 bases and J gave up 0 bases; unmatched junction bases: 8. Looked up from germline, CDR1 is MNHEY and CDR2 is SVGEGT. The CDR3 nucleotides are TGTGCCAGCAGCCCCGGGACAGAATACTCCTACGAGCAGTACTTC. As protein: CASSPGTEYSYEQYF.

The chain has TRBV6-6 and TRBJ1-3, with TRBD1 matching over 9 bases. V lost 6 bases and J lost 6; bases outside the gene matches: 6. Germline loops: CDR1 MNHNY, CDR2 SVGAGI (reference sequence). The CDR3 has 14 residues. CDR3 sequence (DNA): TGTGCCAGCAGCCCCCGGGACAGGGTAAACACCATATATTTT. Translation gives CASSPRDRVNTIYF.